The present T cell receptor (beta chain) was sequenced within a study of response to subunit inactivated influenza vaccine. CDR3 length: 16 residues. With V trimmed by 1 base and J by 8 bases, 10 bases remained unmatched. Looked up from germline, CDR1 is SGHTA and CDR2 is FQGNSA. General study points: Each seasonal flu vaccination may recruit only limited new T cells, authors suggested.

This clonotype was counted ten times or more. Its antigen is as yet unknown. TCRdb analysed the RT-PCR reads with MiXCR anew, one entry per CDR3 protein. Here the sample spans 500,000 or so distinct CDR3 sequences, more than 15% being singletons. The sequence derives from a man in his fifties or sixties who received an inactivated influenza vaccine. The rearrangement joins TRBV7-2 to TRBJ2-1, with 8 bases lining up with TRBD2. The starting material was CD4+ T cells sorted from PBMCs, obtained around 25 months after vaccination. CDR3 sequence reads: CASSLVWTSPPHEQFF. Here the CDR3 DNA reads TGTGCCAGCAGCTTAGTATGGACTAGCCCACCCCATGAGCAGTTCTTC.